A single sample gave rise to the 10 T cell receptor beta chains below, sequenced in a study of preoperative IRX-2 immunotherapy in early breast cancer. The method was immunoSEQ multiplex PCR; TCRdb's version includes in-frame clones alone and lacks a portion of them. The sample records 20,000 to 30,000 clones, roughly 89% being singletons. Treatment given: preoperative locoregional IRX-2 cytokine immunotherapy. The source was tumor tissue, collected after IRX-2 immunotherapy. These receptors all come from a human donor with breast cancer.

The chain carries TRBV10-3 and TRBJ2-3; 14 bases line up with TRBD2. Germline values: CDR1 ENHRY, CDR2 SYGVKD. Losses at the gene ends were 6 bases for V and 2 bases for J; bases not matched to a gene: 4. The CDR3 has 16 amino acids. This CDR3 is CAIRTSGGATTDTQYF. The CDR3 region has the DNA TGTGCCATCAGGACTAGCGGGGGGGCAACCACAGATACGCAGTATTTT.

The chain links TRBV6-1 to TRBJ1-5; D is uncertain. This CDR3 is built from 13 residues. Germline-derived CDR1 and CDR2 are MNHNS and SASEGT. The V end lost 7 bases, the J end lost 6 bases, and 13 bases lay between the germline ends. The CDR3 region is CASTYKVSQPQHF. CDR3 DNA sequence: TGTGCCAGCACGTACAAGGTTAGTCAGCCCCAGCATTTT.

This clone was seen a few times. The chain uses TRBV6-1 and TRBJ1-5; no firm D call. Trimming took 2 bases from V and 2 from J, leaving 7 bases between them. Germline CDR1 MNHNS, CDR2 SASEGT. This CDR3 comprises 14 residues. Here the CDR3 reads CASSERAGNQPQHF. In nucleotides, the CDR3 is TGTGCCAGCAGTGAAAGGGCAGGCAATCAGCCCCAGCATTTT.

V is TRBV27 and J is TRBJ1-2; possibly TRBD1 for D (5 bases). V was pared by 6 bases and J by 2 bases, with 22 bases between. Germline V CDR1 and CDR2: MNHEY, SMNVEV (reference sequence). This CDR3 region has 17 residues. DNA for the CDR3: TGTGCCAGCAGCCCGGGGGGACGGACAAAGACCAACTATGGCTACACCTTC. This translates into CASSPGGRTKTNYGYTF.

The V and J genes are TRBV19 and TRBJ2-7; weak D call: TRBD2 (5 bases). The CDR3 totals 14 residues. Trimming took 0 bases from V and 4 from J, leaving 10 bases between them. Germline V CDR1 and CDR2: LNHDA, SQIVND (reference sequence). In DNA form, the CDR3 reads TGTGCCAGTAGTATAGACCTTGGGAGATACGAGCAGTACTTC. Its translation: CASSIDLGRYEQYF.

The chain is built from TRBV6-4 and TRBJ2-1; TRBD2 aligns across 12 bases. This CDR3 has 16 amino acids. CDR1 MRHNA and CDR2 SNTAGT come from the germline V gene. With 6 bases clipped from V and 7 bases from J, the junction kept 10 bases outside the gene matches. The CDR3 loop reads CASSPVWLAGGNEQFF. DNA of the CDR3: TGTGCCAGCAGCCCCGTATGGCTAGCGGGGGGGAATGAGCAGTTCTTC.

The chain joins TRBV2 to TRBJ1-2, with D perhaps TRBD1 (6 bases). V dropped 6 bases and J dropped 4 bases, with 9 bases sitting between them. The CDR3 has 12 amino acids. Germline V gene sequence: CDR1 SNHLY, CDR2 FYNNEI. CDR3 region: CASRQGGYGYTF. CDR3 bases: TGTGCCAGCAGACAGGGCGGCTATGGCTACACCTTC.

In DNA form, the CDR3 reads TGTGCCAGTAGTATAGGGGACAGGGGCTACAATGAGCAGTTCTTC. Translated, it gives CASSIGDRGYNEQFF. The rearrangement uses TRBV19 and TRBJ2-1; 10 bases align to TRBD1. J lost 3 bases, V lost 1 base, and 0 bases had no gene match. The germline gives CDR1 LNHDA, CDR2 SQIVND (reference sequence). CDR3 length: 15 amino acids. The complete variable domain, with remaining parts taken from reference TRBV19 and TRBJ2-1, reads DGGITQSPKYLFRKEGQNVTLSCEQNLNHDAMYWYRQDPGQGLRLIYYSQIVNDFQKGDIAEGYSVSREKKESFPLTVTSAQKNPTAFYLCASSIGDRGYNEQFFGPGTRLTVL.

The rearrangement links TRBV19 to TRBJ2-1; the match to TRBD2 covers 12 bases. V lost 9 bases to trimming and J lost 7 bases; unmatched junction nucleotides: 7. CDR1 and CDR2 from the germline V gene are LNHDA and SQIVND (reference sequence). The CDR3 spans 14 residues. CDR3 sequence (DNA): TGTGCCAGCACACAAGGACTAGCGGGGAATGAGCAGTTCTTC. It specifies CASTQGLAGNEQFF.

J is TRBJ2-5 and V is TRBV19; 7 positions match TRBD1. Trimming took 7 bases from V and 2 from J; bases not matched to a gene: 7. The CDR3 runs 14 residues. Germline lookup yields CDR1 LNHDA and CDR2 SQIVND (reference sequence). The CDR3 DNA follows: TGTGCCAGTAACGGGGCAGGGGGACAAGAGACCCAGTACTTC. The encoded protein is CASNGAGGQETQYF. The variable domain in full, completed from reference TRBV19 and TRBJ2-5, reads DGGITQSPKYLFRKEGQNVTLSCEQNLNHDAMYWYRQDPGQGLRLIYYSQIVNDFQKGDIAEGYSVSREKKESFPLTVTSAQKNPTAFYLCASNGAGGQETQYFGPGTRLLVL.